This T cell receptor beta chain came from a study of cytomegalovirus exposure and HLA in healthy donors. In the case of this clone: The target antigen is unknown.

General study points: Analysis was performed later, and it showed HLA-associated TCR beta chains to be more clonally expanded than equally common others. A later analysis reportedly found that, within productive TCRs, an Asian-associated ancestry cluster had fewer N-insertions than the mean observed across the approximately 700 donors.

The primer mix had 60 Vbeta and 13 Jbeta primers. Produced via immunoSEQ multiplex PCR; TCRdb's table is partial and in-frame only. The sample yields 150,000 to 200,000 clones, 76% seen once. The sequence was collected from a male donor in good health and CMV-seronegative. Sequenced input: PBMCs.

For the CDR3, the DNA is TGTGCCAGCAGTTTGGGGACTAGCCCCTTTTCGCCGACTTCCACAGATACGCAGTATTTT. Amino acids: CASSLGTSPFSPTSTDTQYF. The chain combines TRBV28 with TRBJ2-3; 9 bases map to TRBD2. The CDR3 covers 20 residues. Germline CDR1 reads MDHEN; CDR2 reads SYDVKM. Unmatched junction bases numbered 18, after V lost 3 bases and J lost 2 bases.